This TCR beta chain is drawn from a study of T-cell memory formation after mild COVID-19. As regards this clonotype: One base away lies a much larger clone, so this may be a sequencing read error.

MiXCR, run by TCRdb on the 5' RACE reads, gives a single entry per CDR3 protein. The data contain some 490,000 distinct CDR3 sequences, about 18% of them singletons. Sample: PBMCs or a T cell subset sorted from them (not recorded which). This TCR came from an adult woman who had mild COVID-19 (a few samples of this study predate the infection). Cell type and time point are not known.

CDR3 nucleotides: TGTGCCAGCAGCCAAGACGGGGACACTGAAGCTTTCTTT. Its translation: CASSQDGDTEAFF. This rearrangement joins TRBV3-1 to TRBJ1-1; no reliable D call. The CDR3 covers 13 residues. The germline gives CDR1 LGHDT, CDR2 YNNKEL (reference sequence). Deletions cut 0 bases from V and 3 bases from J, with 5 bases between.